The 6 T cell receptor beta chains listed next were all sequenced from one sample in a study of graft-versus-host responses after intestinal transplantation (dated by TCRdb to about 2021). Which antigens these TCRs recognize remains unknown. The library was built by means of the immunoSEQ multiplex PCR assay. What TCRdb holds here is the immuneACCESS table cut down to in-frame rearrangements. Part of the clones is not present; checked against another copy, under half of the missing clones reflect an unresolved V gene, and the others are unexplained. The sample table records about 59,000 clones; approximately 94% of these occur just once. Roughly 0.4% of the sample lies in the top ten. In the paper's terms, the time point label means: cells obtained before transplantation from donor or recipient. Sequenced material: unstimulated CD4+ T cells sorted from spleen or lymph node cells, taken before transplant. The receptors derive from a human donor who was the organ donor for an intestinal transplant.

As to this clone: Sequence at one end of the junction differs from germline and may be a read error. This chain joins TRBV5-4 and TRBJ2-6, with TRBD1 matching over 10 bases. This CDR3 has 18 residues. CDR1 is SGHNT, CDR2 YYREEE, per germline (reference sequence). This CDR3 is CVSRPRDRGFSGANVLTF. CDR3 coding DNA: TGTGTCAGCAGACCCCGGGACAGGGGTTTCTCTGGGGCCAACGTCCTGACTTTC.

The CDR3 DNA follows: TGTGCCAGCAGTGACTATCACGGGACCCAGCAGTACTTC. The encoded protein is CASSDYHGTQQYF. This sequence joins TRBV6-4 and TRBJ2-7; D is perhaps TRBD1 or TRBD2 (5 bases each). V gave up 1 base and J gave up 8 bases, with 12 bases separating them. This CDR3 comprises 13 residues. Germline V gene lookup returns CDR1 MRHNA and CDR2 SNTAGT.

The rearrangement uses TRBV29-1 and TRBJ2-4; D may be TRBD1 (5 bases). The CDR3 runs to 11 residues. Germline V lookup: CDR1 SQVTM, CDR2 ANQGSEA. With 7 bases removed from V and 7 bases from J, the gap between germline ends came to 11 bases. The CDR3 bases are TGCAGCGCTCTGAAGGGGAACATTCAGTACTTC. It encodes CSALKGNIQYF. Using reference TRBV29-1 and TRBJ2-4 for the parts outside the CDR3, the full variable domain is SAVISQKPSRDICQRGTSLTIQCQVDSQVTMMFWYRQQPGQSLTLIATANQGSEATYESGFVIDKFPISRPNLTFSTLTVSNMSPEDSSIYLCSALKGNIQYFGAGTRLSVL.

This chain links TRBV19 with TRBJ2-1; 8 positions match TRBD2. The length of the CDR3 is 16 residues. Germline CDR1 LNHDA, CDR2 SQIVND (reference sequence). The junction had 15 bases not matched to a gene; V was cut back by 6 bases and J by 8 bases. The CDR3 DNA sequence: TGTGCCAGTAGCCTCGTGCATCGGGGGGGGACGGATGAGCAGTTCTTC. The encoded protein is CASSLVHRGGTDEQFF.

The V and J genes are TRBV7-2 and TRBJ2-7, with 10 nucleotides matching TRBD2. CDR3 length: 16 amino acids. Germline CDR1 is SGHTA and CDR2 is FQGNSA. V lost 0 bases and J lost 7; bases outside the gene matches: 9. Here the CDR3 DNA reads TGTGCCAGCAGCTTAGCAAGCGGGGGGGCACCGGGGGAGCAGTACTTC. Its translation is CASSLASGGAPGEQYF.

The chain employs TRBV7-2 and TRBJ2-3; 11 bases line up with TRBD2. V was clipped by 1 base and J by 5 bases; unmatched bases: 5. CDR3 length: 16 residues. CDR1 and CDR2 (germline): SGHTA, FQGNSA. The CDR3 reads CASSLVLAGGQDTQYF. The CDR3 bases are TGTGCCAGCAGCTTAGTGTTAGCGGGGGGGCAAGATACGCAGTATTTT.